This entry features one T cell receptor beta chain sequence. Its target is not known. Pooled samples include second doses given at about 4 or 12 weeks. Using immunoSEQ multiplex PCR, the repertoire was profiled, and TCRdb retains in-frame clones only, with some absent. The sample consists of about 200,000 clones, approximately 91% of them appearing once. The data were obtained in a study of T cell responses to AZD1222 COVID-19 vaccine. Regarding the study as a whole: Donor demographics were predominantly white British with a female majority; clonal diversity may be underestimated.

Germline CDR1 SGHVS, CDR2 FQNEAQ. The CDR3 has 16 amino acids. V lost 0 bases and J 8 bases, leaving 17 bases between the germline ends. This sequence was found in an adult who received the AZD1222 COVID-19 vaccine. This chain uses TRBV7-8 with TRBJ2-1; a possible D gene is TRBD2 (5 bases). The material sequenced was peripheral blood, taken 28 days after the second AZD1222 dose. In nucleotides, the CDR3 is TGTGCCAGCAGCTTAGCTTTCCGGGAATTTGGGCATGAGCAGTTCTTC. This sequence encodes CASSLAFREFGHEQFF.